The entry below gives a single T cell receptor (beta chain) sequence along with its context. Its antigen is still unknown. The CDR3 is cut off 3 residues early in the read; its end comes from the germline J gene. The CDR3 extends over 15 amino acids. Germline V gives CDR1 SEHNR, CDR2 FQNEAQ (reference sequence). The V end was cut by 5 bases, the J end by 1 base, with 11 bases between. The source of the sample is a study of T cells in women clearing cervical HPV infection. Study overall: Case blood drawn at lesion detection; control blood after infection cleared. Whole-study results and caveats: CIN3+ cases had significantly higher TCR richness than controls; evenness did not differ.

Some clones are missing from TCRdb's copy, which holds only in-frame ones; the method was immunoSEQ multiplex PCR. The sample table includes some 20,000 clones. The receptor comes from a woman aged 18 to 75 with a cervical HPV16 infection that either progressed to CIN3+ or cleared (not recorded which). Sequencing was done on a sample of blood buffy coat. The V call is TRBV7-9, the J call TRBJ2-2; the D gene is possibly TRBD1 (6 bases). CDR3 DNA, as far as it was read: TGTGCCAGCAGCGTAGGACAGATGAACACCGGGGAG. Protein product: CASSVGQMNTGE. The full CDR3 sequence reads CASSVGQMNTGELFF.